The rows below give T cell receptor beta chains drawn from one sample of a study of blood T cell repertoires in COVID-19. This table comes from immunoSEQ multiplex PCR, and its TCRdb copy is limited to in-frame clones, with some not included. The table lists 350,000 or so clones, approximately 86% of them singletons. What was sequenced was PBMCs or T cells enriched from blood (not recorded which). All receptors come from a woman aged 40 to 49 with acute COVID-19. Both conserved end residues are trimmed from each CDR3. Each record gives: clone size, J gene, V gene, CDR3 protein. The listing skips clone size in some rows; elsewhere it reads once, few, many or a size class.

clone_size: -
j_call: TRBJ2-1
v_call: TRBV11-2
cdr3_aa: ASSSQPLAGVYNEQF

clone_size: -
j_call: TRBJ1-6
v_call: TRBV20-1
cdr3_aa: SASPGTGRNSPLH

clone_size: -
j_call: TRBJ2-3
v_call: TRBV28
cdr3_aa: ASSFLLAGGTDTQY

clone_size: -
j_call: TRBJ2-1
v_call: TRBV18
cdr3_aa: ASSSKGLAGVYGNEQF

clone_size: -
j_call: TRBJ1-3
v_call: TRBV2
cdr3_aa: ASSDPGGNTIY

clone_size: -
j_call: TRBJ2-3
v_call: TRBV12-3/TRBV12-4
cdr3_aa: ASSLRGTDTQY

clone_size: -
j_call: TRBJ1-6
v_call: TRBV6-5
cdr3_aa: ASTGQPNSPLH

clone_size: -
j_call: TRBJ1-5
v_call: TRBV2
cdr3_aa: ASSAFGDTNQPQH

clone_size: -
j_call: TRBJ1-5
v_call: TRBV4-1
cdr3_aa: ASSQGDRPYQPQH

clone_size: few
j_call: TRBJ2-1
v_call: TRBV12-5
cdr3_aa: ASGSSGSGNEQF

clone_size: -
j_call: TRBJ1-5
v_call: TRBV11-2
cdr3_aa: ASSLDRTQPQH

clone_size: -
j_call: TRBJ2-2
v_call: TRBV24-1
cdr3_aa: ATKGTVNTGELF

clone_size: -
j_call: TRBJ2-3
v_call: TRBV2
cdr3_aa: ASSEAGLFTDTQY

clone_size: -
j_call: TRBJ1-6
v_call: TRBV19
cdr3_aa: ASSADRGGLNSPLH

clone_size: -
j_call: TRBJ2-6
v_call: TRBV19
cdr3_aa: ASSPPGGGAGANVLT

clone_size: -
j_call: TRBJ1-2
v_call: TRBV7-9
cdr3_aa: ASSLEDRGRDYGYT

clone_size: -
j_call: TRBJ1-2
v_call: TRBV7-2
cdr3_aa: ASSSSARGGYT

clone_size: -
j_call: TRBJ2-4
v_call: TRBV19
cdr3_aa: ATSTAGDLNIQY

clone_size: -
j_call: TRBJ2-7
v_call: TRBV28
cdr3_aa: ASSSLASGRVEQY

clone_size: -
j_call: TRBJ2-1
v_call: TRBV5-1
cdr3_aa: ASSSQLIYGEQF

clone_size: -
j_call: TRBJ2-5
v_call: TRBV9
cdr3_aa: ASSVGQVGQETQY

clone_size: -
j_call: TRBJ2-1
v_call: TRBV5-1
cdr3_aa: ASGQTSPNNEQF

clone_size: -
j_call: TRBJ2-3
v_call: TRBV12-3/TRBV12-4
cdr3_aa: ASSLRGSDTQY

clone_size: -
j_call: TRBJ2-7
v_call: TRBV6-5
cdr3_aa: ASSLSGTGSYEQY

clone_size: few
j_call: TRBJ1-1
v_call: TRBV29-1
cdr3_aa: SVARGNEAF

clone_size: -
j_call: TRBJ1-4
v_call: TRBV5-1
cdr3_aa: ASSLEGLGTGS

clone_size: -
j_call: TRBJ2-1
v_call: TRBV15
cdr3_aa: ATGRGQGILDEQF

clone_size: -
j_call: TRBJ1-4
v_call: TRBV21-1
cdr3_aa: ASSKAGTQNEKLF

clone_size: -
j_call: TRBJ2-1
v_call: TRBV5-1
cdr3_aa: ASSLKLAGDSDEQF

clone_size: -
j_call: TRBJ2-7
v_call: TRBV18
cdr3_aa: ASSAPLLAGVRYEQY

clone_size: -
j_call: TRBJ1-2
v_call: TRBV4-3
cdr3_aa: ASSQDLQGAHNGYT

clone_size: -
j_call: TRBJ1-2
v_call: TRBV4-2
cdr3_aa: ASSQGGGGAIGYT

clone_size: -
j_call: TRBJ1-3
v_call: TRBV4-1
cdr3_aa: ASSHATGDSGNTIY

clone_size: -
j_call: TRBJ2-5
v_call: TRBV18
cdr3_aa: ASSPPGQRGGDQETQY

clone_size: -
j_call: TRBJ1-2
v_call: TRBV25-1
cdr3_aa: ASRPTAAAYGYT

clone_size: -
j_call: TRBJ1-1
v_call: TRBV7-6
cdr3_aa: ASSPSPGQGRAWGAF

clone_size: -
j_call: TRBJ1-4
v_call: TRBV9
cdr3_aa: ASSVNRGPGIEKLF

clone_size: -
j_call: TRBJ1-2
v_call: TRBV3-1/TRBV3-2
cdr3_aa: ASSQESTTGSRGGYT

clone_size: -
j_call: TRBJ2-2
v_call: TRBV21-1
cdr3_aa: ASTHVKRQGSNTGELF

clone_size: -
j_call: TRBJ1-6
v_call: TRBV19
cdr3_aa: ASSTTRDFNSPLH

clone_size: -
j_call: TRBJ1-1
v_call: TRBV10-3
cdr3_aa: AITPGQENTEAF

clone_size: -
j_call: TRBJ2-2
v_call: TRBV4-1
cdr3_aa: ASSQVDTGTTGELF

clone_size: -
j_call: TRBJ2-7
v_call: TRBV27
cdr3_aa: ASRRQGAIYEQY

clone_size: -
j_call: TRBJ2-1
v_call: TRBV7-8
cdr3_aa: ASSLSGAGNEQF

clone_size: -
j_call: TRBJ1-2
v_call: TRBV7-6
cdr3_aa: ASSLAAPRGASNYGYT

clone_size: -
j_call: TRBJ2-1
v_call: TRBV9
cdr3_aa: ASSDRLASGYNEQF

clone_size: -
j_call: TRBJ2-3
v_call: TRBV29-1
cdr3_aa: SVRARASTDTQY

clone_size: -
j_call: TRBJ1-1
v_call: TRBV7-6
cdr3_aa: ASSFREEAEAF

clone_size: -
j_call: TRBJ2-7
v_call: TRBV5-1
cdr3_aa: ASSLGTGKGEQY

clone_size: -
j_call: TRBJ2-3
v_call: TRBV5-4
cdr3_aa: ASSLGLGRLQDTQY

clone_size: -
j_call: TRBJ2-2
v_call: TRBV7-7
cdr3_aa: ASSPSRVGLATGELF

clone_size: -
j_call: TRBJ2-1
v_call: TRBV6-9
cdr3_aa: ASSSPAGFSYNEQF